The 22 T cell receptor beta chains below were found in one sample sequenced in a study of cytomegalovirus exposure and HLA in healthy donors. PCR involved 60 Vbeta and 13 Jbeta primers. Assay: immunoSEQ multiplex PCR; the TCRdb copy retains only in-frame clones and omits some. Among about 93,000 clones listed, under 85% were seen once. Sequencing was performed on PBMCs. These receptors came from a woman aged 40 to 50 in good health and CMV-seronegative.

For the CDR3, the DNA is TGTGCCAGCAGCTTGTACAGGTCAGAAGAGACCCAGTACTTC. It specifies CASSLYRSEETQYF. V usage is TRBV5-8 and J usage is TRBJ2-5; D might be TRBD1 (5 bases). The ends were cut back, 1 base at V and 3 bases at J, with 10 bases in the middle. The germline gives CDR1 SGHTS, CDR2 YDEGEE. The CDR3 sequence is 14 residues long.

The chain employs TRBV2 and TRBJ2-1; 10 nucleotides match TRBD2. Germline V gene lookup returns CDR1 SNHLY and CDR2 FYNNEI. V shed 7 bases, J shed 6 bases, and the junction held 6 bases outside the gene matches. The CDR3 is 14 residues long. CDR3 DNA sequence: TGTGCCAGCACCCCGGGACTAGCGCCCAATGAGCAGTTCTTC. Translating it yields CASTPGLAPNEQFF.

Here the CDR3 DNA reads TGTGCCAGCAGTCGACAGAACAATCAGCCCCAGCATTTT. Amino acid sequence: CASSRQNNQPQHF. The rearrangement uses TRBV6-6 and TRBJ1-5; D perhaps matches TRBD1 (5 bases). The V end was cut by 5 bases, the J end by 3 bases, with 8 bases between. This CDR3 is 13 amino acids long. Germline V CDR1 and CDR2: MNHNY, SVGAGI (reference sequence).

The rearrangement links TRBV6-1 to TRBJ1-5; 7 bases agree with TRBD1. The CDR3 length is 16 residues. The ends lost 0 bases at V and 7 bases at J; junction bases unmatched: 9. Germline CDR1 is MNHNS and CDR2 is SASEGT. CDR3 coding DNA: TGTGCCAGCAGTGAAGCGCTTGGAGGGGGCAGGCAGCCCCAGCATTTT. Residues: CASSEALGGGRQPQHF.

The V call is TRBV19, the J call TRBJ2-7, with 11 bases identical to TRBD1. The trim removed 6 bases at V and 1 base at J, leaving 8 bases unmatched. The CDR3 spans 16 residues. Germline loops: CDR1 LNHDA, CDR2 SQIVND (reference sequence). The chain's CDR3 is CASSPRTGGLSYEQYF. The CDR3 bases are TGTGCCAGTAGCCCGCGGACAGGGGGCTTGTCCTACGAGCAGTACTTC. The full variable domain, its missing parts supplied by reference TRBV19 and TRBJ2-7, is DGGITQSPKYLFRKEGQNVTLSCEQNLNHDAMYWYRQDPGQGLRLIYYSQIVNDFQKGDIAEGYSVSREKKESFPLTVTSAQKNPTAFYLCASSPRTGGLSYEQYFGPGTRLTVT.

The genes are TRBV2 and TRBJ1-2; perhaps TRBD1 as D (6 bases). Germline loops: CDR1 SNHLY, CDR2 FYNNEI. The CDR3 runs to 15 residues. V shed 6 bases and J shed 4 bases, with 18 bases lying between them. CDR3: CASRVGNRASYGYTF. CDR3 coding DNA: TGTGCCAGCAGGGTGGGGAACAGGGCTAGCTATGGCTACACCTTC.

This clone was recorded once. The rearrangement links TRBV5-1 to TRBJ2-1, with TRBD2 matching 10 bases. CDR3 length: 14 residues. V dropped 0 bases and J dropped 14; count of bases not matched to a gene: 8. The germline V gene encodes CDR1 SGHRS and CDR2 YFSETQ. CDR3: CASSLEAGGGEKFF. CDR3 bases: TGCGCCAGCAGCTTGGAAGCGGGAGGGGGAGAGAAGTTCTTC.

The chain joins TRBV20-1 to TRBJ1-2; D is uncertain. Trimming shortened V by 5 bases and J by 8 bases, and 6 bases separated the two germline ends. CDR3 length equals 9 residues. From germline, CDR1 is DFQATT and CDR2 SNEGSKA (reference sequence). The chain's CDR3 is CSAPPGYTF. The CDR3, as DNA: TGCAGTGCTCCCCCGGGCTACACCTTC.

This chain connects TRBV5-1 to TRBJ2-2; tentatively, D is TRBD1 (6 bases). V was pared by 2 bases and J by 3 bases, with 11 bases between. Germline V gives CDR1 SGHRS, CDR2 YFSETQ. The CDR3 is 15 residues long. CDR3 DNA: TGCGCCAGCAGCTTATGGGGGCGACACACCGGGGAGCTGTTTTTT. Translation gives CASSLWGRHTGELFF.

The chain has TRBV7-6 and TRBJ2-5, with D possibly being TRBD2 (6 bases). The ends were cut back, 1 base at V and 5 bases at J, with 14 bases in the middle. The V gene's germline CDR1 is SGHVS and CDR2 FNYEAQ. CDR3 length: 15 amino acids. The CDR3 reads CASSLGMGGVETQYF. The CDR3 nucleotides are TGTGCCAGCAGCTTAGGGATGGGCGGGGTGGAGACCCAGTACTTC.

This clone was recorded only once. The chain employs TRBV28 and TRBJ2-5; 9 nucleotides match TRBD2. V shed 6 bases and J 11 bases; nucleotides not matched to a gene: 13. CDR1 MDHEN and CDR2 SYDVKM come from the germline V gene. This CDR3 region has 14 residues. This CDR3 is CASRSLAGPWEQYF. CDR3 in DNA: TGTGCCAGCAGGTCCCTAGCGGGGCCCTGGGAGCAGTACTTC.

The V call is TRBV5-4, the J call TRBJ2-7, with no clear D. Germline CDR1 and CDR2: SGHNT and YYREEE (reference sequence). The CDR3 is made up of 11 amino acids. Trimming pared 5 bases from V and 5 bases from J, leaving 8 bases between. Here the CDR3 DNA reads TGTGCCAGCAGTCTCCTCGACGAGCAGTACTTC. This sequence encodes CASSLLDEQYF. Combining the CDR3 with reference TRBV5-4 and TRBJ2-7 gives the whole variable domain ETGVTQSPTHLIKTRGQQVTLRCSSQSGHNTVSWYQQALGQGPQFIFQYYREEENGRGNFPPRFSGLQFPNYSSELNVNALELDDSALYLCASSLLDEQYFGPGTRLTVT.

This sequence joins TRBV9 and TRBJ2-1, with D possibly being TRBD1 (5 bases). This CDR3 contains 15 residues. V was cut by 0 bases and J by 3 bases, with 10 bases left in between. The germline CDR1 and CDR2 sequences are SGDLS and YYNGEE. The CDR3, as DNA: TGTGCCAGCAGCGTAGAGGGGCTCCTCTACAATGAGCAGTTCTTC. This gives the protein CASSVEGLLYNEQFF.

Concerning this clone itself: Relative to the germline gene, one junction end is altered; a read error may explain this. The chain recombines TRBV7-9 with TRBJ1-1; possible D gene TRBD1, 5 bases. CDR1 and CDR2 (germline): SEHNR, FQNEAQ (reference sequence). The length of the CDR3 is 12 residues. The CDR3 sequence is CSSLAGLTEAFF. For the CDR3, the DNA is TGTTCCAGCCTAGCGGGGCTGACTGAAGCTTTCTTT. Combining the CDR3 with reference TRBV7-9 and TRBJ1-1 gives the whole variable domain DTGVSQNPRHKITKRGQNVTFRCDPISEHNRLYWYRQTLGQGPEFLTYFQNEAQLEKSRLLSDRFSAERPKGSFSTLEIQRTEQGDSAMYLCSSLAGLTEAFFGQGTRLTVV.

V and J are TRBV6-1 and TRBJ2-5, with D perhaps matching TRBD1 (7 bases). The J call may be incorrect, as the DNA end agrees better with TRBJ2-7. The CDR3 is 15 amino acids. Germline CDR1 and CDR2: MNHNS and SASEGT. As DNA, the CDR3 is TGTGCCAGCACCCCAGGGGGGAGGCCTACCTACGAGCAGTACTTC. Its translation: CASTPGGRPTYEQYF.

As for this clone: Other DNA sequences in this sample translate to the same CDR3. The J gene is TRBJ2-7, the V gene TRBV5-5; D unclear. From germline, CDR1 is SGHKS and CDR2 YYEKEE (reference sequence). V was clipped by 0 bases and J by 4 bases, with 2 bases between them. The CDR3 loop spans 11 amino acids. As DNA, the CDR3 is TGTGCCAGCAGCTTGGCTTACGAGCAGTACTTC. Its protein product is CASSLAYEQYF.

This sequence joins TRBV10-1 and TRBJ2-2; TRBD2 matches at 12 bases. The CDR3 spans 18 residues. V trimming: 6 bases; J trimming: 6 bases; junction bases outside the gene matches: 14. The germline V gene has CDR1 WNHNN and CDR2 SYGVQD (reference sequence). Written as DNA, the CDR3 is TGCGCCAGCAGCCCCAAGCGGCTAGCGGGAGGGGGGTCCGGGGAGCTGTTTTTT. Encoded protein: CASSPKRLAGGGSGELFF.

This clone was seen more than once but under ten times. The chain employs TRBV6-6 and TRBJ2-2; the match to TRBD1 covers 9 bases. Germline CDR1 and CDR2: MNHNY and SVGAGI (reference sequence). The CDR3 extends over 15 amino acids. V shed 6 bases, J shed 5 bases, and the junction held 7 bases outside the gene matches. The CDR3 nucleotides read TGTGCCAGCAGATACCCGGGACAGGGAACCGGGGAGCTGTTTTTT. Amino acid sequence: CASRYPGQGTGELFF.

This clone is large within its sample. J is TRBJ2-6 and V is TRBV6-4; weak D call: TRBD1 (5 bases). This CDR3 contains 15 residues. Germline values: CDR1 MRHNA, CDR2 SNTAGT. V was trimmed by 2 bases and J by 0 bases, leaving 5 bases between them. CDR3 protein: CASSDDSSGANVLTF. Here the CDR3 DNA reads TGTGCCAGCAGTGACGACAGCTCTGGGGCCAACGTCCTGACTTTC.

The chain combines TRBV9 with TRBJ1-1; perhaps TRBD1 as D (5 bases). This CDR3 region has 16 residues. Germline assignment: CDR1 SGDLS and CDR2 YYNGEE. The V end was cut by 0 bases, the J end by 6 bases, with 18 bases between. CDR3 in DNA: TGTGCCAGCAGCGTAGCCTCAGGGAGGGGTCCACCTGAAGCTTTCTTT. Protein product: CASSVASGRGPPEAFF.

This sequence joins TRBV2 and TRBJ1-5; tentative D call: TRBD1 (5 bases). The CDR3 length is 16 residues. Trimming pared 3 bases from V and 2 bases from J, leaving 14 bases between. Germline values: CDR1 SNHLY, CDR2 FYNNEI. In nucleotides, the CDR3 is TGTGCCAGCAGTGATGGGGCAGGGTGGGGCAATCAGCCCCAGCATTTT. Translated, it gives CASSDGAGWGNQPQHF.

This clone was detected only once. V and J are TRBV5-1 and TRBJ2-3; 14 positions agree with TRBD2. Unmatched junction bases numbered 11, after V lost 3 bases and J lost 2 bases. The CDR3 spans 19 residues. Germline assignment: CDR1 SGHRS and CDR2 YFSETQ. CDR3 coding DNA: TGCGCCAGCAGCTCAGGACTAGCGGGAGGTAATGGGTACACAGATACGCAGTATTTT. Translating gives CASSSGLAGGNGYTDTQYF. The variable domain in full, completed from reference TRBV5-1 and TRBJ2-3, reads KAGVTQTPRYLIKTRGQQVTLSCSPISGHRSVSWYQQTPGQGLQFLFEYFSETQRNKGNFPGRFSGRQFSNSRSEMNVSTLELGDSALYLCASSSGLAGGNGYTDTQYFGPGTRLTVL.